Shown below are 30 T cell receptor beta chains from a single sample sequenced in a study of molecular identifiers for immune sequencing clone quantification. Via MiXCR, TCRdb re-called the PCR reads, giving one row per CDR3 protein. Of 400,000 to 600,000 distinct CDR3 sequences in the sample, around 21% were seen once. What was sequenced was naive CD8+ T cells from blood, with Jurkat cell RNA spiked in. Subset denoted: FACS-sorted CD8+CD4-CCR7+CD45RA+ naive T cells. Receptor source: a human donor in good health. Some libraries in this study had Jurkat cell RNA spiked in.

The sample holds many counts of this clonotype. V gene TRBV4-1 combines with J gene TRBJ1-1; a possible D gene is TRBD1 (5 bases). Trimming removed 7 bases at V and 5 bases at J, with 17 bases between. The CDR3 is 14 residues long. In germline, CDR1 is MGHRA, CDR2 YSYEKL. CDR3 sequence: CASTWSGGGTEAFF. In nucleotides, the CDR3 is TGCGCCAGCACGTGGTCGGGTGGGGGGACTGAAGCTTTCTTT.

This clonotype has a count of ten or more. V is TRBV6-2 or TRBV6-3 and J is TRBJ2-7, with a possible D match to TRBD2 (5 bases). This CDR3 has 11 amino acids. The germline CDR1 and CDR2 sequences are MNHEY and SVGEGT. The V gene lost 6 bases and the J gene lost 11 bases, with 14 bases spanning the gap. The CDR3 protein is CASSPSGEEYF. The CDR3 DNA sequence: TGTGCCAGCAGCCCTTCCGGGGAAGAGTACTTC.

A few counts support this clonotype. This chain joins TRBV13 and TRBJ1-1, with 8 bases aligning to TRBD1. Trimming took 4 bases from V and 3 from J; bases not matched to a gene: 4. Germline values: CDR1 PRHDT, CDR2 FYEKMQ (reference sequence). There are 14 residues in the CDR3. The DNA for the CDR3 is TGTGCCAGCAGCTCGGAACAGGGGGACACTGAAGCTTTCTTT. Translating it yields CASSSEQGDTEAFF.

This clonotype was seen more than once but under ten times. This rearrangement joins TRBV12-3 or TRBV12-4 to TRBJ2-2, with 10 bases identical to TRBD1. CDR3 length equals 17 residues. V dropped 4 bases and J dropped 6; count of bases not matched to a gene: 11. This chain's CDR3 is CASSSHGQGGGSGELFF. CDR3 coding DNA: TGTGCCAGCAGTTCCCACGGACAGGGGGGTGGGTCCGGGGAGCTGTTTTTT.

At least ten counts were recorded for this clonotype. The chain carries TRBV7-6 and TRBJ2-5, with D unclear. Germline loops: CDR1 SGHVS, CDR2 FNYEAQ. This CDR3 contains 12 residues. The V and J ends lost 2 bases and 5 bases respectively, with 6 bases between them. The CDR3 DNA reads TGTGCCAGCAGCTTATTTGGGGAGACCCAGTACTTC. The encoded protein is CASSLFGETQYF.

CDR3 DNA: TGCAGTGCTAGAGACGACAGCCGAAGCTCCTACGAGCAGTACTTC. Protein: CSARDDSRSSYEQYF. The chain joins TRBV20-1 to TRBJ2-7; a possible D gene is TRBD1 (5 bases). V was cut by 0 bases and J by 0 bases, with 12 bases left in between. Germline loops: CDR1 DFQATT, CDR2 SNEGSKA (reference sequence). The CDR3 totals 15 residues.

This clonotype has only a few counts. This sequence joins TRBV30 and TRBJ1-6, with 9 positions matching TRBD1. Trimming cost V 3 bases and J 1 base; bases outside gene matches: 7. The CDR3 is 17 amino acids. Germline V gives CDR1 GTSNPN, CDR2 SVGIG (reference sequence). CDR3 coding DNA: TGTGCCTGGAGATCGGGACAGGGCAGTTCCTATAATTCACCCCTCCACTTT. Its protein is CAWRSGQGSSYNSPLHF.

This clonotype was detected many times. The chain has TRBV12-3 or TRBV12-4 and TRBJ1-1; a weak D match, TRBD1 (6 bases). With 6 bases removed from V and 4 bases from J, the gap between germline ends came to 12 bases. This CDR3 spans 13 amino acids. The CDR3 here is CASSLSGATEAFF. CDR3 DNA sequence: TGTGCCAGCAGCTTATCAGGGGCCACTGAAGCTTTCTTT.

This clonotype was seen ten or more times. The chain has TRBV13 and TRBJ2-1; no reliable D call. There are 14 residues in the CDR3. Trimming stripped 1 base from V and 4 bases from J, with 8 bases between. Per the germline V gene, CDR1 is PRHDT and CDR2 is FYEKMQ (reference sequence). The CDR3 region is CASSLASDYNEQFF. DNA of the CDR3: TGTGCCAGCAGCTTAGCCTCCGATTACAATGAGCAGTTCTTC.

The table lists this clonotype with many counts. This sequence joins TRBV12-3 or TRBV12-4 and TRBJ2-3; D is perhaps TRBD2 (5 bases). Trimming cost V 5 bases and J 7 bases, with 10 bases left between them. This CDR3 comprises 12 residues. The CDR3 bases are TGTGCCAGCAGTCCGGGAACGCATACGCAGTATTTT. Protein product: CASSPGTHTQYF.

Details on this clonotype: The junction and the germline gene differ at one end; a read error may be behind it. The CDR3 DNA is TGTGCCAGCAGCCAAGAGAAACAGGGGGCGCCGGGAAACGCCATATATTTT. Protein sequence: CASSQEKQGAPGNAIYF. The V gene is TRBV4-2, the J gene TRBJ1-3; 9 bases line up with TRBD1. The germline gives CDR1 LGHNA, CDR2 YNFKEQ. CDR3 length: 17 residues.

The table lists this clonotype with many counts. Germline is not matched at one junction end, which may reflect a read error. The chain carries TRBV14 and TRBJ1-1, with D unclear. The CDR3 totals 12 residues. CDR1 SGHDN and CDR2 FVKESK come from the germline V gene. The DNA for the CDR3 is TGCGCCAGCAGCCAAGATTCCACTGAAGCTTTCTTT. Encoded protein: CASSQDSTEAFF. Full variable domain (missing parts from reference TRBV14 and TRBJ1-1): EAGVTQFPSHSVIEKGQTVTLRCDPISGHDNLYWYRRVMGKEIKFLLHFVKESKQDESGMPNNRFLAERTGGTYSTLKVQPAELEDSGVYFCASSQDSTEAFFGQGTRLTVV.

The CDR3 DNA follows: TGTGCCAGCAGATCACTAGCGGAGATCACAGATACGCAGTATTTT. This gives the protein CASRSLAEITDTQYF. The chain combines TRBV6-2 or TRBV6-3 with TRBJ2-3; 8 bases match TRBD2. Trimming at V came to 6 bases and at J to 2 bases, leaving 7 bases not matched to a gene. This CDR3 contains 15 residues. Germline V gives CDR1 MNHEY, CDR2 SVGEGT.

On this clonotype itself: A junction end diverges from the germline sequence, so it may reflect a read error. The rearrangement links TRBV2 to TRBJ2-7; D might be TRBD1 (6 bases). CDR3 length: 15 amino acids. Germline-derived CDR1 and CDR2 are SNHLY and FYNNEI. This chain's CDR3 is CACSGPQGRAYEQYF. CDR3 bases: TGTGCCTGCAGTGGGCCACAGGGTCGGGCCTACGAGCAGTACTTC.

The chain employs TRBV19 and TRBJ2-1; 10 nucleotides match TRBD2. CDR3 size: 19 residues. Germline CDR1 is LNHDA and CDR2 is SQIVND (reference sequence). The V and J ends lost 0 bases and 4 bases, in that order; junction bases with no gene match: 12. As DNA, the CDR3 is TGTGCCAGTAGTATAGATCTTGGAGGTAGCGGGAGGTATTACAATGAGCAGTTCTTC. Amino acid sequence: CASSIDLGGSGRYYNEQFF.

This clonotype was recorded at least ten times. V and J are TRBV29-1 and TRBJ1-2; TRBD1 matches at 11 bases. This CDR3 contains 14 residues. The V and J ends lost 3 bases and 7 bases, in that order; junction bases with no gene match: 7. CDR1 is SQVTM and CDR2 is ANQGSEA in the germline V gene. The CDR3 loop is CSVDKGQGVFGYTF. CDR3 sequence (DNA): TGCAGCGTTGATAAGGGACAGGGGGTTTTTGGCTACACCTTC.

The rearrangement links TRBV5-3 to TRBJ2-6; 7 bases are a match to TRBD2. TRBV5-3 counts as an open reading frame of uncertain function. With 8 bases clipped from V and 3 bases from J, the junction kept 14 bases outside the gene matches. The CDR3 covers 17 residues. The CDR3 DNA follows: TGTGCCAGCCATGTGGGGGGGAATTCGGTTGGGGCCAACGTCCTGACTTTC. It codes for CASHVGGNSVGANVLTF.

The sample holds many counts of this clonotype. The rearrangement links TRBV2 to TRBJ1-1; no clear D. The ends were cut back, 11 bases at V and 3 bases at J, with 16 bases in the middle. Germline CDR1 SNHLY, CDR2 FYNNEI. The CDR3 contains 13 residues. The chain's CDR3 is CAGITPRHTEAFF. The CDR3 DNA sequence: TGTGCCGGAATTACACCCCGTCACACTGAAGCTTTCTTT.

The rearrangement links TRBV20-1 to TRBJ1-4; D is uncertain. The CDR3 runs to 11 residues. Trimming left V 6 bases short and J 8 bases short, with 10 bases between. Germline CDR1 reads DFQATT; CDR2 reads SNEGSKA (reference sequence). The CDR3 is CSANEGEKLFF. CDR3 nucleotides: TGCAGTGCCAACGAGGGAGAAAAACTGTTTTTT.

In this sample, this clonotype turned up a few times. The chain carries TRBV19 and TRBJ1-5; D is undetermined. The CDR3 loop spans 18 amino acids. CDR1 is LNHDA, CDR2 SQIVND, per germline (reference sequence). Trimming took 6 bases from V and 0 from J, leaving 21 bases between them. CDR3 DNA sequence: TGTGCCAGTAGCTCCGGTAGTGGGCGACTATATAGCAATCAGCCCCAGCATTTT. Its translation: CASSSGSGRLYSNQPQHF.

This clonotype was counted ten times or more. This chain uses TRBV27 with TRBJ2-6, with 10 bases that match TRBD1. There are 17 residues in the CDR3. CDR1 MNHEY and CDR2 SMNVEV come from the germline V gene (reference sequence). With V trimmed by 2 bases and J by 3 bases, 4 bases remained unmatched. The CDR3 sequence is CASSLGTGVVGANVLTF. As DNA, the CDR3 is TGTGCCAGCAGTTTAGGGACAGGGGTGGTTGGGGCCAACGTCCTGACTTTC.

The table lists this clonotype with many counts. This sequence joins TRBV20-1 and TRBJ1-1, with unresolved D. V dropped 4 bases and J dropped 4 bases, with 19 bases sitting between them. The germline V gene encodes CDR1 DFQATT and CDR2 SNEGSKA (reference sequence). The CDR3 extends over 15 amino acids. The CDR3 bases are TGCAGTGCTAATAGTTTTCGGGGATTCGGCACTGAAGCTTTCTTT. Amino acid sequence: CSANSFRGFGTEAFF.

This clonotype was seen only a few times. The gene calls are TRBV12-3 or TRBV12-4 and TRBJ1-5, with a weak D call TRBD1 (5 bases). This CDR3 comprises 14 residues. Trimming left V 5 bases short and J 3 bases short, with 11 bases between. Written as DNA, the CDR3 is TGTGCCAGCAGTATGACAGAAAACAATCAGCCCCAGCATTTT. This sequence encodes CASSMTENNQPQHF.

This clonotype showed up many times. In DNA form, the CDR3 reads TGTGCCAGCAATGAGGCGGGGGTGAGTTACGAGCAGTACTTC. Encoded protein: CASNEAGVSYEQYF. The rearrangement links TRBV9 to TRBJ2-7; 7 positions match TRBD2. Looked up from germline, CDR1 is SGDLS and CDR2 is YYNGEE. The CDR3 has 14 amino acids. The V segment lost 6 bases and the J segment 4 bases; nucleotides outside the gene matches: 10.

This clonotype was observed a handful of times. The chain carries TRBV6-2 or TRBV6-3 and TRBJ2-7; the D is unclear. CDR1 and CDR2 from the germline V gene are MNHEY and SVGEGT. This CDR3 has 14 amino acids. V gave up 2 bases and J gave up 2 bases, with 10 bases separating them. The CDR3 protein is CASSYVRSAYEQYF. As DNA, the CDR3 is TGTGCCAGCAGTTACGTTCGGAGTGCCTACGAGCAGTACTTC.

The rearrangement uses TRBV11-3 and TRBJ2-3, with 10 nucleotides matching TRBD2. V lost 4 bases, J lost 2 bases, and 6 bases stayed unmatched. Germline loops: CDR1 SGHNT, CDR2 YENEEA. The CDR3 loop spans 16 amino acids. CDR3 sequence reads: CASSWASGGPTDTQYF. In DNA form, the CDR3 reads TGTGCCAGCAGCTGGGCTAGCGGGGGCCCCACAGATACGCAGTATTTT.

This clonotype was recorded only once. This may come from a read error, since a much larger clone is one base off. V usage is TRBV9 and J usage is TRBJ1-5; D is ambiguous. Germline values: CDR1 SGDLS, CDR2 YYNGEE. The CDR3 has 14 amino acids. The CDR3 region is CAGSPTEGHQPQHF. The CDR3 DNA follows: TGTGCCGGCAGCCCGACGGAGGGTCATCAGCCCCAGCATTTT.

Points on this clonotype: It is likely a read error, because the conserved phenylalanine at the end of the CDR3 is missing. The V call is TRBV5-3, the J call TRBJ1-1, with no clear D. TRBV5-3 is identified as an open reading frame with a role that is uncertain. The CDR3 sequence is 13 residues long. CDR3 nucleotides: TGTGCCAGCAGCTTGAACGTGAACACTGAAGCTTTCCTT. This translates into CASSLNVNTEAFL.

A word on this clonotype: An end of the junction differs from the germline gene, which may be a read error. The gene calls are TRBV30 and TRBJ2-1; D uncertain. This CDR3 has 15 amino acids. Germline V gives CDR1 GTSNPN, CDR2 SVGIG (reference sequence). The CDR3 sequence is CAWSVYAALYDEQFF. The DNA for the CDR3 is TGTGCCTGGAGTGTATACGCGGCTCTCTACGATGAGCAGTTCTTC.

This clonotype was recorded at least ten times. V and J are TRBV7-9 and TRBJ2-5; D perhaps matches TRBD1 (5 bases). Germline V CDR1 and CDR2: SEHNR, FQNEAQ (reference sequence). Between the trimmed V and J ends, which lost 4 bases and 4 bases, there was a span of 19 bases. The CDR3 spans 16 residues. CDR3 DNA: TGTGCCAGCAGCTCATCAAGACCAGGGCTCGGAGAGACCCAGTACTTC. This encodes CASSSSRPGLGETQYF. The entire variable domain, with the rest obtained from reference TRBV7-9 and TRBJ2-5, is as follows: DTGVSQNPRHKITKRGQNVTFRCDPISEHNRLYWYRQTLGQGPEFLTYFQNEAQLEKSRLLSDRFSAERPKGSFSTLEIQRTEQGDSAMYLCASSSSRPGLGETQYFGPGTRLLVL.